Below are 8 T cell receptor beta chains sequenced from a single sample in a study of blood T cell repertoires in COVID-19. The data were produced by immunoSEQ multiplex PCR, yet TCRdb's version contains in-frame clones alone and is incomplete. The sample has 40,000 to 60,000 clones; 86% are singletons. Sequencing used peripheral blood. The receptors were sampled from a woman older than 75 with COVID-19, enrolled during active disease.

The chain links TRBV5-4 to TRBJ2-3, with D perhaps matching TRBD2 (6 bases). CDR3 size: 16 residues. Germline CDR1 is SGHNT and CDR2 is YYREEE (reference sequence). Trimming removed 6 bases from V and 1 base from J, with 18 bases in between. In DNA form, the CDR3 reads TGTGCCAGCACCCCCGTTGCGGGAAGTGGCACAGATACGCAGTATTTT. This sequence encodes CASTPVAGSGTDTQYF.

This clone was recorded only once. The CDR3 sequence is CASSQLEVISGNTIYF. The CDR3 DNA sequence: TGTGCCAGCAGCCAGTTGGAGGTTATCTCTGGAAACACCATATATTTT. The rearrangement uses TRBV7-9 and TRBJ1-3; D is uncertain. Germline CDR1 is SEHNR and CDR2 is FQNEAQ (reference sequence). V lost 5 bases and J 0 bases, leaving 14 bases between the germline ends. This CDR3 has 16 amino acids.

This chain links TRBV28 with TRBJ2-1; 11 bases align to TRBD2. This CDR3 region has 18 residues. Germline V gene lookup returns CDR1 MDHEN and CDR2 SYDVKM. The ends lost 5 bases at V and 8 bases at J; junction bases unmatched: 17. This CDR3 is CASSLNPTTSGARDEQFF. In DNA, the CDR3 is TGTGCCAGCAGTCTAAACCCAACGACTAGCGGGGCGAGGGATGAGCAGTTCTTC.

The gene calls are TRBV19 and TRBJ2-1; 10 nucleotides match TRBD2. Looked up from germline, CDR1 is LNHDA and CDR2 is SQIVND (reference sequence). J gave up 3 bases and V 10 bases, and 6 bases lay outside the gene matches. This CDR3 comprises 14 residues. For the CDR3, the DNA is TGTGCCACGCGCCTAGCGGGAGACTACAATGAGCAGTTCTTC. Protein product: CATRLAGDYNEQFF. Using reference TRBV19 and TRBJ2-1 for the parts outside the CDR3, the full variable domain is DGGITQSPKYLFRKEGQNVTLSCEQNLNHDAMYWYRQDPGQGLRLIYYSQIVNDFQKGDIAEGYSVSREKKESFPLTVTSAQKNPTAFYLCATRLAGDYNEQFFGPGTRLTVL.

The rearrangement joins TRBV7-8 to TRBJ1-4; perhaps TRBD1 as D (6 bases). The CDR3 extends over 18 amino acids. Per the germline V gene, CDR1 is SGHVS and CDR2 is FQNEAQ. The ends were cut back, 8 bases at V and 0 bases at J, with 22 bases in the middle. The CDR3 loop is CASLARDTGSATNEKLFF. The CDR3 DNA reads as TGTGCCAGCCTAGCTAGGGACACCGGTTCTGCAACTAATGAAAAACTGTTTTTT.

This clone appeared once. V and J are TRBV15 and TRBJ1-5; 8 positions agree with TRBD1. CDR1 and CDR2 (germline): LNHNV, YYDKDF (reference sequence). This CDR3 is built from 14 residues. The junction had 3 bases not matched to a gene; V was cut back by 3 bases and J by 5 bases. This CDR3 is CATSSDRGYQPQHF. The CDR3 coding sequence is TGTGCCACCAGCAGTGACAGGGGATATCAGCCCCAGCATTTT.

This chain's CDR3 is CASSWTDTPNYGYTF. The CDR3 DNA follows: TGCGCCAGCAGCTGGACGGACACCCCTAACTATGGCTACACCTTC. The V gene is TRBV5-1, the J gene TRBJ1-2, with D perhaps matching TRBD1 (5 bases). The V end lost 3 bases, the J end lost 0 bases, and 12 bases lay between the germline ends. Germline V gives CDR1 SGHRS, CDR2 YFSETQ. The CDR3 is 15 residues long. The variable domain in full, completed from reference TRBV5-1 and TRBJ1-2, reads KAGVTQTPRYLIKTRGQQVTLSCSPISGHRSVSWYQQTPGQGLQFLFEYFSETQRNKGNFPGRFSGRQFSNSRSEMNVSTLELGDSALYLCASSWTDTPNYGYTFGSGTRLTVV.

V gene TRBV7-9 combines with J gene TRBJ2-2; 9 bases agree with TRBD2. Unmatched junction bases numbered 10, after V lost 1 base and J lost 7 bases. CDR3 length equals 17 residues. Germline V lookup: CDR1 SEHNR, CDR2 FQNEAQ (reference sequence). The chain's CDR3 is CASSLDGGRAGGGELFF. CDR3 bases: TGTGCCAGCAGCTTAGACGGCGGGAGGGCTGGCGGCGGGGAGCTGTTTTTT.